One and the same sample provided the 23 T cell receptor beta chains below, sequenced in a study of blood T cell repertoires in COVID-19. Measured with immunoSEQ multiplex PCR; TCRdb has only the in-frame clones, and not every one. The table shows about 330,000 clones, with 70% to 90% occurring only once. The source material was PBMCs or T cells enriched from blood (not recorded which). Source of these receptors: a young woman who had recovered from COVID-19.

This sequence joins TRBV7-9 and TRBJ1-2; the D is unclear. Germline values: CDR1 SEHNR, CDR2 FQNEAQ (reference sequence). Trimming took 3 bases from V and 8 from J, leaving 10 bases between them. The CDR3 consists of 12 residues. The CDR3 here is CASSLDSEGYTF. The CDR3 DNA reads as TGTGCCAGCAGCTTGGACTCGGAAGGCTACACCTTC.

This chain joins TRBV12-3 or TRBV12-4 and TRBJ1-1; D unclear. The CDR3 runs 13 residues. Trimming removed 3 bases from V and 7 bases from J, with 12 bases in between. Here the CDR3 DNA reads TGTGCCAGCAGTTTCTACAGCAAAATTGAAGCTTTCTTT. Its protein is CASSFYSKIEAFF.

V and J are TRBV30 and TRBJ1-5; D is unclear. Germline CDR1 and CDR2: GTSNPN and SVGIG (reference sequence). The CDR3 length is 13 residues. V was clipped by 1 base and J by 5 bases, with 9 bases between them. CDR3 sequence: CAWSGNGDQPQHF. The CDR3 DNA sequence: TGTGCCTGGAGTGGAAACGGTGATCAGCCCCAGCATTTT.

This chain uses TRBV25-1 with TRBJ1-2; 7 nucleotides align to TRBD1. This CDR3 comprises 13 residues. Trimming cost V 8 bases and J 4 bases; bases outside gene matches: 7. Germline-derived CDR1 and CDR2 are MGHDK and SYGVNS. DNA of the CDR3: TGTGCCAGCTCTAGGGACAGTCCCTATGGCTACACCTTC. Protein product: CASSRDSPYGYTF.

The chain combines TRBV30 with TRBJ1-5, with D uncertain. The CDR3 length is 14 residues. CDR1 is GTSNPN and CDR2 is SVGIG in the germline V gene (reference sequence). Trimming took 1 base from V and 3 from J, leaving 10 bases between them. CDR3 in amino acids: CAWSEMSDNQPQHF. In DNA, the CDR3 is TGTGCCTGGAGTGAGATGTCAGACAATCAGCCCCAGCATTTT.

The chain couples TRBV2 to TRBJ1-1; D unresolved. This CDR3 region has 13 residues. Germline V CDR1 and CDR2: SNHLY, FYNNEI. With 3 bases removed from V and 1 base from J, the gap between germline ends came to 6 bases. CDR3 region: CASSEDSNTEAFF. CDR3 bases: TGTGCCAGCAGTGAGGACTCGAACACTGAAGCTTTCTTT.

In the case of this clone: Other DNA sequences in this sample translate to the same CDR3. CDR3 sequence reads: CASSQGQGANYGYTF. The CDR3 nucleotides read TGTGCCAGCAGCCAGGGACAGGGGGCTAACTATGGCTACACCTTC. The V call is TRBV3-1 (or the pseudogene TRBV3-2), the J call TRBJ1-2, with 11 bases matching TRBD1. From germline, CDR1 is LGHDT and CDR2 YNNKEL (reference sequence). The junction had 0 bases not matched to a gene; V was cut back by 3 bases and J by 0 bases. The CDR3 sequence is 15 residues long.

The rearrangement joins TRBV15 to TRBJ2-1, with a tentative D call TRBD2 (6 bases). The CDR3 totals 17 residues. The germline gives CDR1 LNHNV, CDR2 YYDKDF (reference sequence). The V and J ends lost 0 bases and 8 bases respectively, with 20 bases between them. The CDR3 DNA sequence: TGTGCCACCAGCAGAGATTACGGGACTTTCGTCGAGGATGAGCAGTTCTTC. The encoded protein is CATSRDYGTFVEDEQFF.

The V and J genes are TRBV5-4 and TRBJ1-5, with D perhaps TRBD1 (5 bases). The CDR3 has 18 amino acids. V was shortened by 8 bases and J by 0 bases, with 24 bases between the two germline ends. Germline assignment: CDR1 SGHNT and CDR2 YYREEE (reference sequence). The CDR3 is CARPTLVTGRDSNQPQHF. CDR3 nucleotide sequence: TGTGCCAGACCCACCCTCGTGACGGGGCGGGATAGCAATCAGCCCCAGCATTTT. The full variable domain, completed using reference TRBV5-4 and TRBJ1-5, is ETGVTQSPTHLIKTRGQQVTLRCSSQSGHNTVSWYQQALGQGPQFIFQYYREEENGRGNFPPRFSGLQFPNYSSELNVNALELDDSALYLCARPTLVTGRDSNQPQHFGDGTRLSIL.

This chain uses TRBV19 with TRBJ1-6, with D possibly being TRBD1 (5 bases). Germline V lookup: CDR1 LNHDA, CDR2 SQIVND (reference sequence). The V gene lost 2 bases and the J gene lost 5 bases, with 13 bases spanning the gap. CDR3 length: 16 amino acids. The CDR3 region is CASSIRAGFHNSPLHF. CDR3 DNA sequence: TGTGCCAGTAGTATACGGGCAGGGTTTCATAATTCACCCCTCCACTTT.

CDR3 DNA: TGTGCCAGCAGCGCGGGACTAGCGGGAGACACAGATACGCAGTATTTT. Residues: CASSAGLAGDTDTQYF. The J gene is TRBJ2-3, the V gene TRBV7-9; the match to TRBD2 covers 14 bases. The CDR3 runs to 16 residues. Trimming removed 5 bases from V and 2 bases from J; junction bases left unmatched: 3. The V gene's germline CDR1 is SEHNR and CDR2 FQNEAQ (reference sequence).

CDR3 sequence reads: CASSSGQGVGEAFF. CDR3 DNA sequence: TGTGCCAGCAGCTCGGGACAGGGCGTTGGTGAAGCTTTCTTT. This chain connects TRBV7-9 to TRBJ1-1, with 9 bases lining up with TRBD1. The V gene's germline CDR1 is SEHNR and CDR2 FQNEAQ (reference sequence). Germline trimming cut 4 bases from V and 7 bases from J; bases unmatched to any gene: 7. This CDR3 comprises 14 residues.

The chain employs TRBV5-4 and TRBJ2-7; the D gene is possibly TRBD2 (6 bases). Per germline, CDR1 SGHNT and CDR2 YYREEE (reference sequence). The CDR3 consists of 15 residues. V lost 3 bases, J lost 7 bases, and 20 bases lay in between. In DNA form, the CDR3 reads TGTGCCAGCAGCTCCAATACCAGGGAGGATGGGGAGCAGTACTTC. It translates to CASSSNTREDGEQYF. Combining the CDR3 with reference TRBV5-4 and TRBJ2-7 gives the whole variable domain ETGVTQSPTHLIKTRGQQVTLRCSSQSGHNTVSWYQQALGQGPQFIFQYYREEENGRGNFPPRFSGLQFPNYSSELNVNALELDDSALYLCASSSNTREDGEQYFGPGTRLTVT.

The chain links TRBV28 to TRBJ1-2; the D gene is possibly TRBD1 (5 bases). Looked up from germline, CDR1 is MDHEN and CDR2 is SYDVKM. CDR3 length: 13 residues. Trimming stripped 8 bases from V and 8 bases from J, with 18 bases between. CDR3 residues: CASWDSGYQGYTF. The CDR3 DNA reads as TGTGCCAGCTGGGACTCTGGGTATCAGGGCTACACCTTC.

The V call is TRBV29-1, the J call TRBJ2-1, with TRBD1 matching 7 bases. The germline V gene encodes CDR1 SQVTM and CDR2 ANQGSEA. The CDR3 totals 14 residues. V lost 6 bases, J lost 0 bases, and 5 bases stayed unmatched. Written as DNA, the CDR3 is TGCAGCGTCCGGGACAGAAGCTCCTACAATGAGCAGTTCTTC. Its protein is CSVRDRSSYNEQFF.

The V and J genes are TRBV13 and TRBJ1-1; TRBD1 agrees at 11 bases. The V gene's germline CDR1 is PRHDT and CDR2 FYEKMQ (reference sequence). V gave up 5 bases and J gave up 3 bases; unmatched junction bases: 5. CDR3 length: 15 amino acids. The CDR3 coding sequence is TGTGCCAGCAGCCTGGGACAGGGGGAGGACACTGAAGCTTTCTTT. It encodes CASSLGQGEDTEAFF.

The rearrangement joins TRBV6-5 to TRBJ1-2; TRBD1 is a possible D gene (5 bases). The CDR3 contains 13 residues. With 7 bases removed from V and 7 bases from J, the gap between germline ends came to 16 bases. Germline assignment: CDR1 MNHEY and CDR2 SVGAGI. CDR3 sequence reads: CASILAGKGGYTF. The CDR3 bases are TGTGCCAGCATATTGGCAGGGAAGGGTGGCTACACCTTC.

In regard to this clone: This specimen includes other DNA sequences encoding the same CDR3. The chain's CDR3 is CASSPTGDGYTF. CDR3 DNA: TGTGCCAGCTCACCGACGGGGGATGGCTACACCTTC. V gene TRBV18 combines with J gene TRBJ1-2; TRBD1 might be the D (5 bases). Trimming cost V 3 bases and J 6 bases, with 8 bases left between them. The germline V gene encodes CDR1 KGHSH and CDR2 LQKENI. This CDR3 is built from 12 residues.

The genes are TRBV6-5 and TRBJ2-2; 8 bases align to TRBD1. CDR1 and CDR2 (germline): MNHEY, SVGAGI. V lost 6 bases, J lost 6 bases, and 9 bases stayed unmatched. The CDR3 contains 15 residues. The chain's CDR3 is CASRNQGARPGELFF. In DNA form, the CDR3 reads TGTGCCAGCAGGAATCAGGGGGCGCGTCCCGGGGAGCTGTTTTTT.

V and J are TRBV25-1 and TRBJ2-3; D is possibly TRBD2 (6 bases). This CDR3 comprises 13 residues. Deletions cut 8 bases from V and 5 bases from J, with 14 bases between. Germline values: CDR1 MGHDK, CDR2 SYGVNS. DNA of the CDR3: TGTGCCAGCGGGGACTGGATGAGAGATACGCAGTATTTT. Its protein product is CASGDWMRDTQYF.

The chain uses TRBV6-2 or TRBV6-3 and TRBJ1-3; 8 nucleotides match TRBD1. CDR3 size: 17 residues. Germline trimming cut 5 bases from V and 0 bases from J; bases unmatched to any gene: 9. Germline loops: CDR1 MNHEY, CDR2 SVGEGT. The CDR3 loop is CASSPWDRRSSGNTIYF. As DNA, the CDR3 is TGTGCCAGCAGTCCCTGGGACAGGCGATCCTCTGGAAACACCATATATTTT.

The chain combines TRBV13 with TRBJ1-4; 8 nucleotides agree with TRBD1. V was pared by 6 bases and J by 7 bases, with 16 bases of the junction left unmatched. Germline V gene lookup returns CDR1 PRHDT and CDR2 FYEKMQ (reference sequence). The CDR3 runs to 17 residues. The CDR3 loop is CASRSGTGHTKGEKLFF. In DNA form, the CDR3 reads TGTGCCAGCAGATCCGGGACAGGTCACACTAAGGGTGAAAAACTGTTTTTT.

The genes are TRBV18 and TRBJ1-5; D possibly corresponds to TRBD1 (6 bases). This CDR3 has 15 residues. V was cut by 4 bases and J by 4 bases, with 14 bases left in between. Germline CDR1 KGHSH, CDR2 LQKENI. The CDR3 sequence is CASSLGHYENQPQHF. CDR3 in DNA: TGTGCCAGCTCACTGGGACATTATGAAAATCAGCCCCAGCATTTT.